Included here is one TCR beta chain sequence, with context. This entry is derived from a study of shared clonotypes between healthy human individuals. CDR1 is SGDLS, CDR2 YYNGEE, per germline. V lost 4 bases and J lost 6; bases outside the gene matches: 8. The CDR3 sequence is 14 residues long. Only in-frame clones appear in the TCRdb table, and some are missing; sequencing was by immunoSEQ multiplex PCR. The sample yields 2 million to 2.5 million clones, approximately 93% seen once. The TCR sequence derives from a man younger than 35 in good health. Some clones in this sample may be carry-over from other donors' samples. The sample consisted of naive CD4+ T cells from PBMCs. Subset: CD45RA+ positively selected. The chain recombines TRBV9 with TRBJ1-1; TRBD1 matches at 8 bases. This CDR3 is CASSYRQGSPEAFF. The CDR3 coding sequence is TGTGCCAGCAGCTACCGACAGGGGTCCCCTGAAGCTTTCTTT.